The 15 T cell receptor beta chains below all came from one sample that was sequenced in a study of cytomegalovirus exposure and HLA in healthy donors. Sequenced by immunoSEQ multiplex PCR; TCRdb stores in-frame clones only, minus some. The sample lists roughly 220,000 clones, about 93% occurring once. The specimen sequenced was PBMCs. These receptors all stem from a woman between 18 and 29 years old in good health and CMV-seronegative.

The V and J genes are TRBV5-6 and TRBJ2-3; 12 bases fit TRBD2. Germline CDR1 is SGHDT and CDR2 is YYEEEE. The CDR3 sequence is 17 residues long. Losses at the gene ends were 1 base for V and 3 bases for J; bases not matched to a gene: 6. For the CDR3, the DNA is TGTGCCAGCAGCTTGCGCAGGGGGACTAGCGGGACAGATACGCAGTATTTT. Its protein product is CASSLRRGTSGTDTQYF.

The J gene is TRBJ2-3, the V gene TRBV25-1; the D is unclear. Trimming removed 2 bases from V and 2 bases from J, with 8 bases in between. The CDR3 contains 14 residues. Germline CDR1 is MGHDK and CDR2 is SYGVNS. The CDR3 here is CASSELPTTDTQYF. Here the CDR3 DNA reads TGTGCCAGCAGTGAACTACCCACCACAGATACGCAGTATTTT.

This clone was seen once. This chain uses TRBV9 with TRBJ1-5, with no clear D. Trimming shortened V by 1 base and J by 0 bases, and 5 bases separated the two germline ends. The CDR3 runs to 14 residues. The germline V gene encodes CDR1 SGDLS and CDR2 YYNGEE. CDR3 DNA: TGTGCCAGCAGCGTATCAAATAGCAATCAGCCCCAGCATTTT. Residues: CASSVSNSNQPQHF. The full variable domain, rest sourced from reference TRBV9 and TRBJ1-5, is DSGVTQTPKHLITATGQRVTLRCSPRSGDLSVYWYQQSLDQGLQFLIQYYNGEERAKGNILERFSAQQFPDLHSELNLSSLELGDSALYFCASSVSNSNQPQHFGDGTRLSIL.

As for this clone: Lacking the conserved final phenylalanine or tryptophan, this CDR3 likely reflects a read error. No DNA is shown, since the ends of the CDR3 on it are uncertain; the CDR3 is the one TCRdb lists. The rearrangement uses TRBV9 and TRBJ1-4; TRBD1 is the table's D call and was not checked against the DNA. The V gene's germline CDR1 is SGDLS and CDR2 YYNGEE. The CDR3 is 13 amino acids long, termini counted. The CDR3 reads CASSGGVRGLGKA.

The chain recombines TRBV25-1 with TRBJ1-1; TRBD1 might be the D (5 bases). Between the trimmed V and J ends, which lost 0 bases and 1 base, there was a span of 9 bases. The CDR3 length is 15 residues. Germline-derived CDR1 and CDR2 are MGHDK and SYGVNS. This chain's CDR3 is CASSEYIGENTEAFF. As DNA, the CDR3 is TGTGCCAGCAGTGAATATATAGGGGAGAACACTGAAGCTTTCTTT.

The chain has TRBV10-3 and TRBJ1-4, with 9 bases lining up with TRBD1. CDR3 length equals 14 residues. Per the germline V gene, CDR1 is ENHRY and CDR2 is SYGVKD. J was trimmed by 7 bases and V by 2 bases; bases with no gene match: 2. Written as DNA, the CDR3 is TGTGCCATCAGTGAGACAGGGGGCCCTGAAAAACTGTTTTTT. Its protein is CAISETGGPEKLFF.

This clone was seen just once. The chain recombines TRBV25-1 with TRBJ2-1; TRBD2 matches at 8 bases. In germline, CDR1 is MGHDK, CDR2 SYGVNS. The CDR3 spans 14 residues. Trimming removed 7 bases from V and 6 bases from J; junction bases left unmatched: 8. The chain's CDR3 is CASTNLAGPNEQFF. In DNA form, the CDR3 reads TGTGCCAGCACGAACCTAGCGGGCCCCAATGAGCAGTTCTTC.

The chain uses TRBV6-6 and TRBJ2-3; 8 bases are a match to TRBD1. The junction had 1 base not matched to a gene; V was cut back by 1 base and J by 4 bases. This CDR3 comprises 14 residues. Germline V gene data show CDR1 as MNHNY and CDR2 as SVGAGI (reference sequence). CDR3 bases: TGTGCCAGCAGTTACTTGACAGGGGCAGATACGCAGTATTTT. Encoded protein: CASSYLTGADTQYF.

The chain carries TRBV5-6 and TRBJ1-2; D unclear. With 0 bases removed from V and 4 bases from J, the gap between germline ends came to 7 bases. CDR3 length: 13 amino acids. The germline V gene encodes CDR1 SGHDT and CDR2 YYEEEE. CDR3 DNA: TGTGCCAGCAGCTTGGTGTCAGGCTATGGCTACACCTTC. Its protein product is CASSLVSGYGYTF. Using reference TRBV5-6 and TRBJ1-2 for the parts outside the CDR3, the full variable domain is DAGVTQSPTHLIKTRGQQVTLRCSPKSGHDTVSWYQQALGQGPQFIFQYYEEEERQRGNFPDRFSGHQFPNYSSELNVNALLLGDSALYLCASSLVSGYGYTFGSGTRLTVV.

The CDR3 loop is CASSMSDYGYTF. Here the CDR3 DNA reads TGTGCCAGCAGCATGTCTGACTATGGCTACACCTTC. This chain connects TRBV13 to TRBJ1-2, with D hard to call. Trimming cost V 5 bases and J 3 bases, with 7 bases left between them. This CDR3 has 12 amino acids. In germline, CDR1 is PRHDT, CDR2 FYEKMQ (reference sequence).

This clone showed up just once. CDR3 in amino acids: CASSVDRGSHEQYF. The CDR3 DNA follows: TGTGCCAGCAGCGTAGACAGGGGTAGCCACGAGCAGTACTTC. The chain has TRBV5-4 and TRBJ2-7; 8 bases agree with TRBD1. Germline V lookup: CDR1 SGHNT, CDR2 YYREEE (reference sequence). After removal of 4 bases from V and 5 bases from J, the junction contained 8 bases not matched to a gene. The CDR3 is 14 amino acids. Using reference TRBV5-4 and TRBJ2-7 for the parts outside the CDR3, the full variable domain is ETGVTQSPTHLIKTRGQQVTLRCSSQSGHNTVSWYQQALGQGPQFIFQYYREEENGRGNFPPRFSGLQFPNYSSELNVNALELDDSALYLCASSVDRGSHEQYFGPGTRLTVT.

The V call is TRBV11-3, the J call TRBJ1-4, with a tentative D call TRBD1 (5 bases). Trimming stripped 8 bases from V and 4 bases from J, with 20 bases between. This CDR3 is built from 16 residues. Per the germline V gene, CDR1 is SGHNT and CDR2 is YENEEA. The CDR3 is CASCVRCWGGNEKLFF. The CDR3 DNA sequence: TGTGCCAGCTGCGTCCGTTGTTGGGGCGGTAATGAAAAACTGTTTTTT.

The chain has TRBV2 and TRBJ2-7; D is perhaps TRBD2 (7 bases). There are 13 residues in the CDR3. Trimming left V 8 bases short and J 5 bases short, with 16 bases between. CDR1 SNHLY and CDR2 FYNNEI come from the germline V gene. CDR3 region: CASQGREIDEQYF. CDR3 nucleotides: TGTGCCAGCCAGGGGAGGGAGATCGACGAGCAGTACTTC.

The CDR3 spells CASRRGGAGGYTF. CDR3 nucleotide sequence: TGTGCCAGCCGACGGGGAGGGGCGGGGGGCTACACCTTC. This chain links TRBV28 with TRBJ1-2; possible D gene TRBD1, 5 bases. V lost 8 bases and J lost 8, with 18 bases in between. The CDR3 runs to 13 residues. Germline V gene sequence: CDR1 MDHEN, CDR2 SYDVKM.

This clone was seen just once. The CDR3, as DNA: TGTGCCACCAGCGTTCCACGACAGGGATACTACAATGAGCAGTTCTTC. It is translated as CATSVPRQGYYNEQFF. The rearrangement joins TRBV15 to TRBJ2-1; 7 bases map to TRBD1. From germline, CDR1 is LNHNV and CDR2 YYDKDF (reference sequence). There are 16 residues in the CDR3. V shed 5 bases, J shed 3 bases, and the junction held 10 bases outside the gene matches.